The 6 T cell receptor beta chains reported below all come from one sample, sequenced in a study of molecular identifiers for immune sequencing clone quantification. TCRdb used MiXCR to reprocess the PCR reads, holding one entry per CDR3 protein. The sample carries 90,000 or so distinct CDR3 sequences, approximately 22% recorded once. Sequencing was performed on naive CD8+ T cells from blood, with Jurkat cell RNA spiked in. Subset defined: FACS-sorted CD8+CD4-CCR7+CD45RA+ naive T cells. The receptors were gathered from a human donor in good health. Some libraries in this study had Jurkat cell RNA spiked in.

The chain couples TRBV2 to TRBJ1-1; D is undetermined. The CDR3 contains 16 residues. The V and J ends lost 3 bases and 5 bases respectively, with 19 bases between them. The germline gives CDR1 SNHLY, CDR2 FYNNEI. The CDR3 bases are TGTGCCAGCAGTGATGAAGTCGGTCGGGGAAAAACTGAAGCTTTCTTT. Its translation is CASSDEVGRGKTEAFF.

About this clonotype itself: This sequence may be a read error, since a much larger clone differs from it by one base. The chain combines TRBV5-3 with TRBJ2-3; maybe TRBD2 (6 bases). TRBV5-3 is designated an ORF whose function remains uncertain. Between the trimmed V and J ends, which lost 10 bases and 1 base, there was a span of 19 bases. This CDR3 is 15 amino acids long. The CDR3 sequence: CAGSLVGGRTDTQYF. The CDR3 bases are TGTGCCGGCAGCTTGGTAGGAGGGCGCACAGATACGCAGTATTTT.

The chain carries TRBV5-6 and TRBJ2-7; TRBD2 agrees at 7 bases. Germline assignment: CDR1 SGHDT and CDR2 YYEEEE. This CDR3 spans 14 amino acids. Unmatched junction bases numbered 3, after V lost 0 bases and J lost 3 bases. CDR3 residues: CASSLGGGIYEQYF. The CDR3 region has the DNA TGTGCCAGCAGCTTGGGCGGGGGTATCTACGAGCAGTACTTC.

The chain recombines TRBV29-1 with TRBJ2-1; 12 positions agree with TRBD2. The junction had 3 bases not matched to a gene; V was cut back by 6 bases and J by 6 bases. Per the germline V gene, CDR1 is SQVTM and CDR2 is ANQGSEA. The CDR3 is 13 residues long. In DNA form, the CDR3 reads TGCAGCGTAGGACTAGCGGGACTCAATGAGCAGTTCTTC. It translates to CSVGLAGLNEQFF.

V and J are TRBV27 and TRBJ2-7; perhaps TRBD1 as D (5 bases). This CDR3 spans 13 amino acids. The V end lost 2 bases, the J end lost 3 bases, and 8 bases lay between the germline ends. Per germline, CDR1 MNHEY and CDR2 SMNVEV (reference sequence). CDR3 protein: CASSLIRDYEQYF. CDR3 DNA: TGTGCCAGCAGTTTAATCAGGGACTACGAGCAGTACTTC.

This clonotype has just a few counts. V is TRBV20-1 and J is TRBJ2-7; 9 bases agree with TRBD2. The CDR3 is 13 residues long. J gave up 2 bases and V 5 bases, and 4 bases lay outside the gene matches. The V gene's germline CDR1 is DFQATT and CDR2 SNEGSKA (reference sequence). CDR3 nucleotide sequence: TGCAGTGCTTCCGGACTAGCGACCTACGAGCAGTACTTC. Its translation: CSASGLATYEQYF.